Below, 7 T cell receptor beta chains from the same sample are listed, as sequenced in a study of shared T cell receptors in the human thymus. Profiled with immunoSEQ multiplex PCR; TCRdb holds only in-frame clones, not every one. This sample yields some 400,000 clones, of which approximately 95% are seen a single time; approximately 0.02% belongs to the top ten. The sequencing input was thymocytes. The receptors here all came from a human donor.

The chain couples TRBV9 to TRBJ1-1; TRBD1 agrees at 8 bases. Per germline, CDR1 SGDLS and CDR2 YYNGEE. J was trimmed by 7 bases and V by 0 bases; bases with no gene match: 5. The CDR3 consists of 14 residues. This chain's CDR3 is CASSVAKGQGEAFF. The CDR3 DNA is TGTGCCAGCAGCGTAGCGAAAGGACAGGGTGAAGCTTTCTTT.

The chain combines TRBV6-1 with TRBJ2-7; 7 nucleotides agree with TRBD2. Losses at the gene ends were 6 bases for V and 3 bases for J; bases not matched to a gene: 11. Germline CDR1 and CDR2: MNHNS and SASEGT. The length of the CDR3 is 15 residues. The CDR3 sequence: CASRAWGREFYEQYF. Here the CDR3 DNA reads TGTGCCAGCAGGGCCTGGGGGAGGGAGTTCTACGAGCAGTACTTC.

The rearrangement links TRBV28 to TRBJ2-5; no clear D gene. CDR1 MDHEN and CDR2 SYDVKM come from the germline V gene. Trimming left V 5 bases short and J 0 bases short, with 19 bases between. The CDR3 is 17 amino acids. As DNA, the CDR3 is TGTGCCAGCAGTGGCGTGTGGGCCCAAGGGCACCAAGAGACCCAGTACTTC. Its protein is CASSGVWAQGHQETQYF.

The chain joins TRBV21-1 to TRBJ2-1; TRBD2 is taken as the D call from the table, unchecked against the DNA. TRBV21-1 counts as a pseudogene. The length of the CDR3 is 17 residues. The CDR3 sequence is CASSFNERGRFSNEQFF. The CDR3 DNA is TGTGCCAGCAGCTTCAACGAGCGGGGGCGGTTCTCCAATGAGCAGTTCTTC.

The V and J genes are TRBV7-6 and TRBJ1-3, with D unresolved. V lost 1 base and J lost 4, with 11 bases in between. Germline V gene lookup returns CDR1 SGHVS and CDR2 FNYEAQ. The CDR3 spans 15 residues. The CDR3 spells CASSLGFQEGNTIYF. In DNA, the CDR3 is TGTGCCAGCAGCTTAGGATTCCAGGAGGGAAACACCATATATTTT.

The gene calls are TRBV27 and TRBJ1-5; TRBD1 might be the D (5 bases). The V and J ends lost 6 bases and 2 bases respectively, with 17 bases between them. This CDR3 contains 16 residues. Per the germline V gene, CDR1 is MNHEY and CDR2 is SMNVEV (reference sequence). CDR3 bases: TGTGCCAGCAGAAACTATCAGATAGGGGGCAATCAGCCCCAGCATTTT. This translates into CASRNYQIGGNQPQHF.

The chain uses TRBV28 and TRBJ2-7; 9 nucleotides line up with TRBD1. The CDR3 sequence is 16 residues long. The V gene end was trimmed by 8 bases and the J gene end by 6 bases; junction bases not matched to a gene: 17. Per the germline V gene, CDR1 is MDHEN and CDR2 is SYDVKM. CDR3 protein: CASGLRFRDRAREQYF. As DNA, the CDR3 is TGTGCCAGCGGACTTCGCTTCCGGGACAGGGCGCGCGAGCAGTACTTC. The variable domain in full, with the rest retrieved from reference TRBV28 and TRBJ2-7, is DVKVTQSSRYLVKRTGEKVFLECVQDMDHENMFWYRQDPGLGLRLIYFSYDVKMKEKGDIPEGYSVSREKKERFSLILESASTNQTSMYLCASGLRFRDRAREQYFGPGTRLTVT.